The entry that follows covers one T cell receptor (beta chain) sequence. V dropped 5 bases and J dropped 0 bases, with 17 bases sitting between them. The germline gives CDR1 SGHTA, CDR2 FQGNSA. CDR3 size: 17 residues. This entry is derived from a study of blood T cell repertoires in COVID-19. Study overall: The cDNA or gDNA used as material had been derived from T cells, B-cell-depleted T cells, or PBMCs.

This table comes from immunoSEQ multiplex PCR, and its TCRdb copy is limited to in-frame clones, with some not included. In the table there are some 110,000 clones, 65% to 85% of which are singletons. Participants were aged roughly 18 to 89 years from about 25 US areas. Recovery meant two consecutive negative NP/OP PCR tests, professional clearance, or resolved symptoms. Material for sequencing was PBMCs or T cells enriched from blood (not recorded which). The source of this sequence is a woman under 40 who had recovered from COVID-19. The rearrangement links TRBV7-2 to TRBJ1-5, with D possibly being TRBD1 (6 bases). This CDR3 is CASSPGTSLYSNQPQHF. Here the CDR3 DNA reads TGTGCCAGCAGCCCCGGGACAAGCTTATATAGCAATCAGCCCCAGCATTTT.